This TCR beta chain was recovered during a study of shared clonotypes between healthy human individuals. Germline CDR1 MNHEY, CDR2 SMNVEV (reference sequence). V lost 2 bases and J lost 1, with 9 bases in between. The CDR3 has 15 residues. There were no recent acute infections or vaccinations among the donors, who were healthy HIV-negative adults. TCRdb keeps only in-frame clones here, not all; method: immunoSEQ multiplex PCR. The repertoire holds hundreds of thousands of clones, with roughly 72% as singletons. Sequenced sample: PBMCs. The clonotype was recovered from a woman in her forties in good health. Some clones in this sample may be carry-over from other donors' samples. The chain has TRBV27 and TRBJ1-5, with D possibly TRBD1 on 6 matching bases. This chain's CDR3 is CASSLEGDSNQPQHF. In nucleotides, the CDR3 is TGTGCCAGCAGTTTAGAGGGGGACAGCAATCAGCCCCAGCATTTT.